This T cell receptor (beta chain) was sequenced during a study of T cell responses to AZD1222 COVID-19 vaccine (dated by TCRdb to about 2021). Some background on the complete study: AZD1222 recipients whose second dose came at about 4 weeks and those whose second dose came at about 12 weeks were combined into one group, since spike-specific TCR depth and breadth did not differ between the two schedules. A total of roughly 240 trial participants underwent TCR sequencing, of whom 207 received two doses of AZD1222 and about 25 received two doses of the MenACWY control vaccine. Enrollment into the trials was organized by age into subgroups of 18-55, 56-69 and 70-plus years, and those subgroups contained about 150, 27 and 61 TCR-sequenced participants, respectively. The paper as a whole reports these results and caveats: Conclusions about previously exposed vaccinees are limited, since just 6 or 7 AZD1222 recipients were seropositive for SARS-CoV-2 at baseline. Most participants were white British and females outnumbered males, and the authors suggested that clonal diversity may have been underestimated. Vaccine-associated CD4 TCRs spanned the whole spike protein, with dominant responses in regions 160-218 and 743-854. Because no day 14 peak-response samples were available, the repertoires could be characterized only after the peak T cell response. Reportedly, close to half of the unique spike-specific TCRs recognized epitopes lying outside the regions that are mutated in the B.1.351 and B.1.1.7 variants. In the small 56-69-year group, the increase in depth fell short of significance, most likely because of low power. After two AZD1222 doses, spike-specific TCR breadth and depth were significantly higher than at day 0 and than in MenACWY recipients.

The CDR3 regions of human TCRbeta chains were analyzed by immunosequencing. The original pipeline was this. TCRs in the repertoires were compared against a reference library of SARS-CoV-2-specific TCRs that had been generated with the MIRA antigen-specificity platform. Breadth meant the fraction of unique TCRs that were SARS-CoV-2-associated, whereas depth meant the fraction of total T cells that were SARS-CoV-2-associated. Using the MIRA data, every spike-specific TCR was mapped to the spike region that the TCR reacted to and assigned to either a CD4 or a CD8 class. Log10-transformed breadth and depth values were compared by one-way ANOVA with Sidak's multiple comparisons tests. TCRdb retrieved this table from immuneACCESS and kept in-frame rearrangements only. Not all clones are present; in checked studies, unresolved V genes account for under half, and no reason is known for the remainder. That table gives V, J and clone size, and the DNA gave D and trimming. The sample yields roughly 100,000 clones; 90% were counted once. Jointly, the top ten make up roughly 1.4% of the sample.

This clone showed up just once. Its antigen is unknown. No per-base quality is available; no much larger clone lies one base away. In light of the paper, this sample's time point label describes: baseline before first vaccination. Vaccinee samples came from UK trials COV001 and COV002, including a single-blind randomized controlled phase 2/3 trial of AZD1222 (ChAdOx1 nCoV-19) in healthy adults. For TCRbeta chain sequencing, PBMC samples from trial participants were taken at day 0 and at day 28 after the second dose. The TCR sequence derives from an adult in good health. The sample in question was peripheral blood, obtained on day 0 of AZD1222 vaccination.

The encoded CDR3 is CASSGLAGENEQFF. The nucleotide sequence is given as TGTGCCAGCAGCGGATTAGCGGGGGAAAATGAGCAGTTCTTC. The chain joins TRBV9 to TRBJ2-1; 9 bases in between match TRBD2. For this chain, trimming is 3 bases at the V end and 7 bases at the J end, and the number of junction bases without a gene match is 5. The CDR3 covers 14 residues, taking in both the cysteine and the phenylalanine. The sequence is cut down to CDR3 DNA, 42 bases in frame from base 1. Reading the germline V gene gives CDR1 SGDLS and CDR2 YYNGEE.